Below, 30 T cell receptor beta chains from the same sample are listed, as sequenced in a study of blood T cells in healthy people across ages. A second roughly 6 to 11 cycle PCR used barcoded and J-beta primers. Each CDR3 protein is one row after TCRdb ran MiXCR on the 5' RACE reads. The sample yields some 780,000 distinct CDR3 sequences, just over 55% seen once. The sequenced sample was blood. These receptors came from a man aged 40-49 years in good health.

The chain links TRBV5-1 to TRBJ2-3; D is unclear. The germline V and J ends were trimmed by 4 bases and 0 bases, with 9 bases remaining between them. Germline V gene sequence: CDR1 SGHRS, CDR2 YFSETQ. This CDR3 has 14 amino acids. This CDR3 is CASSTQESTDTQYF. DNA for the CDR3: TGCGCCAGCAGCACCCAGGAGAGCACAGATACGCAGTATTTT.

This clonotype appeared a few times. The chain recombines TRBV6-2 or TRBV6-3 with TRBJ1-5; D gene uncertain. The CDR3 runs 14 residues. Trimming took 2 bases from V and 4 from J, leaving 9 bases between them. Germline-derived CDR1 and CDR2 are MNHEY and SVGEGT. Here the CDR3 reads CASSYTSANQPQHF. The CDR3, as DNA: TGTGCCAGCAGTTACACGTCCGCGAATCAGCCCCAGCATTTT.

This clonotype was counted at least ten times. The CDR3 here is CSARDGGTLNEQFF. The CDR3 DNA is TGCAGTGCTAGAGACGGGGGGACCTTAAATGAGCAGTTCTTC. The J gene is TRBJ2-1, the V gene TRBV20-1, with 7 bases identical to TRBD2. V shed 0 bases and J 7 bases; nucleotides not matched to a gene: 6. This CDR3 contains 14 residues. CDR1 is DFQATT and CDR2 is SNEGSKA in the germline V gene (reference sequence).

V gene TRBV20-1 combines with J gene TRBJ2-5, with no clear D. This CDR3 comprises 11 residues. The germline gives CDR1 DFQATT, CDR2 SNEGSKA (reference sequence). Trimming cost V 4 bases and J 3 bases, with 6 bases left between them. CDR3 protein: CSAKPEETQYF. CDR3 sequence (DNA): TGCAGTGCTAAACCTGAAGAGACCCAGTACTTC.

This clonotype has a handful of counts. The CDR3 region is CASRAQGMAYNEQFF. CDR3 DNA: TGTGCCAGCCGAGCTCAGGGAATGGCCTACAATGAGCAGTTCTTC. V and J are TRBV7-8 and TRBJ2-1; a possible D gene is TRBD1 (5 bases). Germline assignment: CDR1 SGHVS and CDR2 FQNEAQ. This CDR3 has 15 residues. V dropped 8 bases and J dropped 2 bases, with 16 bases sitting between them.

The rearrangement joins TRBV20-1 to TRBJ2-5; 11 bases agree with TRBD1. From germline, CDR1 is DFQATT and CDR2 SNEGSKA (reference sequence). This CDR3 comprises 15 residues. J was trimmed by 4 bases and V by 3 bases; bases with no gene match: 7. The CDR3 loop reads CSASDLGTGGETQYF. The CDR3 nucleotides read TGCAGTGCTAGCGACTTAGGGACAGGGGGAGAGACCCAGTACTTC.

This clonotype was counted only a few times. This chain connects TRBV12-3 or TRBV12-4 to TRBJ2-5; D is unclear. The CDR3 has 14 amino acids. V was pared by 3 bases and J by 7 bases, with 15 bases between. DNA of the CDR3: TGTGCCAGCAGTTTTTCGGTTGGGTGGGCGACCCAGTACTTC. Its translation: CASSFSVGWATQYF.

The chain uses TRBV14 and TRBJ2-1; the D call may be TRBD1 or TRBD2 (5 bases each). Per the germline V gene, CDR1 is SGHDN and CDR2 is FVKESK. V was clipped by 6 bases and J by 14 bases, with 14 bases between them. This CDR3 has 11 amino acids. The CDR3 spells CASSPGTLEFF. In DNA form, the CDR3 reads TGTGCCAGCAGTCCCGGGACCCTAGAGTTCTTC.

V gene TRBV6-6 combines with J gene TRBJ1-6; 7 bases map to TRBD1. The germline V gene encodes CDR1 MNHNY and CDR2 SVGAGI (reference sequence). The CDR3 runs to 14 residues. Germline trimming cut 6 bases from V and 9 bases from J; bases unmatched to any gene: 8. The CDR3 region is CASSPDRVISPLHF. The CDR3 region has the DNA TGTGCCAGCAGCCCCGACAGGGTGATTTCACCCCTCCACTTT.

This clonotype was observed a handful of times. V and J are TRBV6-6 and TRBJ2-1; TRBD1 might be the D (5 bases). This CDR3 has 16 amino acids. Trimming cost V 0 bases and J 1 base, with 10 bases left between them. Germline V gene sequence: CDR1 MNHNY, CDR2 SVGAGI (reference sequence). CDR3 loop: CASSYSPGRSYNEQFF. The CDR3 region has the DNA TGTGCCAGCAGTTACTCCCCAGGGCGGTCCTACAATGAGCAGTTCTTC.

This chain connects TRBV6-6 to TRBJ1-4; D might be TRBD1 (5 bases). Germline V lookup: CDR1 MNHNY, CDR2 SVGAGI (reference sequence). V lost 5 bases and J lost 6, with 10 bases in between. This CDR3 comprises 13 residues. CDR3 DNA sequence: TGTGCCAGCAGTCGGGACGGTGATGAAAAACTGTTTTTT. It specifies CASSRDGDEKLFF.

The chain combines TRBV27 with TRBJ2-4, with D perhaps assigned TRBD1 or TRBD2 (5 bases each). CDR3 length: 16 amino acids. The V gene lost 3 bases and the J gene lost 0 bases, with 12 bases spanning the gap. Germline-derived CDR1 and CDR2 are MNHEY and SMNVEV (reference sequence). Here the CDR3 DNA reads TGTGCCAGCAGTTTGATGGGGGTCCTAGCCAAAAACATTCAGTACTTC. It translates to CASSLMGVLAKNIQYF.

J is TRBJ2-5 and V is TRBV4-2; D perhaps matches TRBD2 (6 bases). The J call may be wrong; the DNA end is better matched by TRBJ2-7. Germline V gene lookup returns CDR1 LGHNA and CDR2 YNFKEQ. The CDR3 is 16 amino acids. CDR3 sequence: CASSLAEWGEAHEQYF. The CDR3 DNA reads TGTGCCAGCAGCCTCGCAGAGTGGGGGGAAGCCCACGAGCAGTACTTC.

This clonotype was counted between two and nine times. DNA of the CDR3: TGTGCCAGCAGTTACTCTCCGGACAGGAACACCGGGGAGCTGTTTTTT. Amino acids: CASSYSPDRNTGELFF. V is TRBV6-2 or TRBV6-3 and J is TRBJ2-2; tentatively, D is TRBD1 (6 bases). V was shortened by 0 bases and J by 1 base, with 9 bases between the two germline ends. This CDR3 comprises 16 residues. Germline V gene lookup returns CDR1 MNHEY and CDR2 SVGEGT.

V and J are TRBV29-1 and TRBJ1-4; D perhaps matches TRBD1 (5 bases). V was pared by 5 bases and J by 7 bases, with 17 bases between. Germline V CDR1 and CDR2: SQVTM, ANQGSEA. The CDR3 loop spans 14 amino acids. CDR3 amino acids: CSVSSTEGGEKLFF. For the CDR3, the DNA is TGCAGCGTTTCCTCGACAGAGGGTGGTGAAAAACTGTTTTTT.

V and J are TRBV20-1 and TRBJ2-1; weak D call: TRBD2 (6 bases). Trimming left V 2 bases short and J 2 bases short, with 10 bases between. This CDR3 has 14 residues. Germline CDR1 and CDR2: DFQATT and SNEGSKA (reference sequence). CDR3 nucleotide sequence: TGCAGTGCTAGAACGGGACTCCCCTACAATGAGCAGTTCTTC. It encodes CSARTGLPYNEQFF.

The rearrangement uses TRBV12-3 or TRBV12-4 and TRBJ2-7; D is possibly TRBD1 or TRBD2 (5 bases each). V was clipped by 5 bases and J by 2 bases, with 16 bases between them. The CDR3 spans 15 residues. CDR3 nucleotide sequence: TGTGCCAGCAGTCCCGGGGACGGGTGGACCTACGAGCAGTACTTC. It encodes CASSPGDGWTYEQYF.

Only one count was recorded for this clonotype. J is TRBJ1-5 and V is TRBV12-5; D remains ambiguous. The germline gives CDR1 LGHNT, CDR2 FRNRAP. The V end lost 3 bases, the J end lost 0 bases, and 9 bases lay between the germline ends. The CDR3 spans 15 residues. CDR3 sequence: CASGFGEYSNQPQHF. In DNA form, the CDR3 reads TGTGCTAGTGGTTTTGGGGAGTATAGCAATCAGCCCCAGCATTTT.

The chain is built from TRBV14 and TRBJ2-3, with TRBD1 as a possible D gene (5 bases). Germline V CDR1 and CDR2: SGHDN, FVKESK. V lost 0 bases and J 11 bases, leaving 12 bases between the germline ends. The CDR3 is 13 amino acids. The CDR3 DNA reads as TGTGCCAGCAGCCAAGATCTGGACACCATGCAGTATTTT. This sequence encodes CASSQDLDTMQYF.

J is TRBJ1-1 and V is TRBV5-1; D not resolved. There are 14 residues in the CDR3. The germline V gene has CDR1 SGHRS and CDR2 YFSETQ. V was clipped by 4 bases and J by 4 bases, with 14 bases between them. The CDR3 loop is CASSPPGRGTEAFF. CDR3 nucleotides: TGCGCCAGCAGCCCCCCGGGGAGAGGCACTGAAGCTTTCTTT.

This clonotype was detected only once. V is TRBV29-1 and J is TRBJ2-1; perhaps TRBD2 as D (5 bases). The J call may be wrong; the DNA end is better matched by TRBJ2-7. This CDR3 spans 15 amino acids. The germline gives CDR1 SQVTM, CDR2 ANQGSEA. The CDR3 reads CSYLPVSGRYNEQYF. CDR3 DNA sequence: TGCAGCTATTTACCGGTAAGCGGACGTTACAATGAGCAGTACTTC.

The table lists this clonotype with a count of one. This chain connects TRBV20-1 to TRBJ1-6; tentative D call: TRBD1 (5 bases). CDR1 is DFQATT, CDR2 SNEGSKA, per germline (reference sequence). The CDR3 is 13 residues long. The V end was cut by 3 bases, the J end by 8 bases, with 11 bases between. CDR3 loop: CSARSRVDSPLHF. CDR3 DNA sequence: TGCAGTGCTAGGTCCAGGGTTGATTCACCCCTCCACTTT.

The chain recombines TRBV7-2 with TRBJ2-1, with TRBD1 identical over 8 bases. This CDR3 has 13 residues. Germline V lookup: CDR1 SGHTA, CDR2 FQGNSA. Germline trimming cut 5 bases from V and 11 bases from J; bases unmatched to any gene: 8. CDR3 sequence (DNA): TGTGCCAGCAGCCGGGGACAGGAGGTTCAGCAGTTCTTC. Its translation is CASSRGQEVQQFF.

This clonotype was counted between two and nine times. This rearrangement joins TRBV9 to TRBJ2-3, with 8 bases that match TRBD2. CDR1 and CDR2 (germline): SGDLS, YYNGEE. The J segment lost 0 bases and the V segment lost 2 bases, leaving 11 bases of the junction unmatched. This CDR3 is 18 amino acids long. The CDR3 loop reads CASSVLPGGDTSTDTQYF. The CDR3 region has the DNA TGTGCCAGCAGCGTTTTGCCGGGGGGGGATACTAGCACAGATACGCAGTATTTT.

This clonotype was seen a handful of times. The rearrangement joins TRBV7-3 to TRBJ2-3; 9 nucleotides align to TRBD2. Per germline, CDR1 SGHTA and CDR2 FQGTGA. V lost 1 base, J lost 3 bases, and 2 bases stayed unmatched. The CDR3 spans 15 residues. CDR3 in amino acids: CASSLIAGGTDTQYF. CDR3 in DNA: TGTGCCAGCAGCTTAATTGCGGGAGGGACAGATACGCAGTATTTT.

This clonotype was picked up a small number of times. This chain connects TRBV20-1 to TRBJ1-6; the match to TRBD1 covers 7 bases. The trim removed 6 bases at V and 4 bases at J, leaving 6 bases unmatched. The CDR3 is 14 residues long. The germline CDR1 and CDR2 sequences are DFQATT and SNEGSKA (reference sequence). This chain's CDR3 is CSAADRIYNSPLHF. The CDR3 DNA follows: TGCAGTGCCGCGGACAGGATTTATAATTCACCCCTCCACTTT.

Of note for this clonotype: At one of its ends the junction is not consistent with the germline gene, which may arise from a read error. J is TRBJ2-5 and V is TRBV18; D possibly matches TRBD1 or TRBD2 (5 bases each). This CDR3 has 12 residues. Germline V gene data show CDR1 as KGHSH and CDR2 as LQKENI. The CDR3 here is CASSPQVGEQYF. The CDR3 DNA is TGTGCCAGCTCCCCACAGGTGGGGGAGCAGTACTTC.

This clonotype was observed a handful of times. In nucleotides, the CDR3 is TGTGCCAGCAGTTACTCTAGCGGGAATGAGCAGTTCTTC. Protein: CASSYSSGNEQFF. The chain is built from TRBV6-2 or TRBV6-3 and TRBJ2-1; 7 bases are shared with TRBD2. This CDR3 has 13 amino acids. CDR1 MNHEY and CDR2 SVGEGT come from the germline V gene. V was pared by 0 bases and J by 7 bases, with 0 bases of the junction left unmatched.

Regarding this clonotype: A single base separates this from a much larger clone, so it may be a read error. The chain is built from TRBV20-1 and TRBJ2-7; 10 nucleotides match TRBD2. V lost 4 bases to trimming and J lost 5 bases; unmatched junction nucleotides: 5. The germline V gene encodes CDR1 DFQATT and CDR2 SNEGSKA (reference sequence). This CDR3 has 13 amino acids. The CDR3: CSAKAGGPHEQYF. The CDR3 region has the DNA TGCAGTGCTAAAGCGGGGGGGCCCCACGAGCAGTACTTC.

The V and J genes are TRBV6-6 and TRBJ2-3, with D tentatively TRBD1 or TRBD2 (5 bases each). Germline values: CDR1 MNHNY, CDR2 SVGAGI (reference sequence). The CDR3 is 15 residues long. Trimming pared 6 bases from V and 1 base from J, leaving 14 bases between. The CDR3 DNA sequence: TGTGCCAGCAGCTGGCTGGGGGTTGGCACAGATACGCAGTATTTT. Translation: CASSWLGVGTDTQYF.